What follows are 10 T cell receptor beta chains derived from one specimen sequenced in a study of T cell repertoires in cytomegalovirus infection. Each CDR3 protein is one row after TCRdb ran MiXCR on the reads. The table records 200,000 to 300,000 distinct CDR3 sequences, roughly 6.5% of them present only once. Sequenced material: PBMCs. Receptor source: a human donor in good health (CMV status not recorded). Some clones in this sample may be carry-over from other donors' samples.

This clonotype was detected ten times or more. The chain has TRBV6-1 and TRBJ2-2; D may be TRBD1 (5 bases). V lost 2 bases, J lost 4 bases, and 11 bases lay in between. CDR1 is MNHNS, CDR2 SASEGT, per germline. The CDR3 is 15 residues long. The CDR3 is CASSERRRGTGELFF. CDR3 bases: TGTGCCAGCAGTGAACGACGAAGGGGCACCGGGGAGCTGTTTTTT.

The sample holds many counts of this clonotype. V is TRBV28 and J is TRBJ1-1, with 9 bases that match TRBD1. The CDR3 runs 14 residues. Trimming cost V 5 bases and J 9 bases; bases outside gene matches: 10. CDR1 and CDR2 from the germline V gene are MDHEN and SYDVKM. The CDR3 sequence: CASSPSGGQGKAFF. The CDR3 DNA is TGTGCCAGCAGTCCTTCTGGGGGACAGGGTAAAGCTTTCTTT. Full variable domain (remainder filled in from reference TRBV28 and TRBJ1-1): DVKVTQSSRYLVKRTGEKVFLECVQDMDHENMFWYRQDPGLGLRLIYFSYDVKMKEKGDIPEGYSVSREKKERFSLILESASTNQTSMYLCASSPSGGQGKAFFGQGTRLTVV.

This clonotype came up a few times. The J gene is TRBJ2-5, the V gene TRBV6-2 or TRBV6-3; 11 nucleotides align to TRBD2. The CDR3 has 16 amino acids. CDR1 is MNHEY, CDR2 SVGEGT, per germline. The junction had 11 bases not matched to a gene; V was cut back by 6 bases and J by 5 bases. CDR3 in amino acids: CASSRHILAGVETQYF. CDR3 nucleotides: TGTGCCAGCAGCCGCCATATACTAGCGGGAGTGGAGACCCAGTACTTC.

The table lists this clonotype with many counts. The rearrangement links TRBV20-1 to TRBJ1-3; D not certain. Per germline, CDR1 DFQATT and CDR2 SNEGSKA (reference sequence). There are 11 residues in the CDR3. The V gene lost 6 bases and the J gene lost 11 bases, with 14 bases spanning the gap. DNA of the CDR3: TGCAGTGCGAGAACAGCTGAGGCCATATATTTT. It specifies CSARTAEAIYF.

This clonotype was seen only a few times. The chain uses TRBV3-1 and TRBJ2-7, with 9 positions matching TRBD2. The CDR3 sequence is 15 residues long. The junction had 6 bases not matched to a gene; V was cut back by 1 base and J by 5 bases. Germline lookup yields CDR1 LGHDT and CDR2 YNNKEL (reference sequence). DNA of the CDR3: TGTGCCAGCAGCCAAGTTGCTAGCGGGAAGCACGAGCAGTACTTC. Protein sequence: CASSQVASGKHEQYF.

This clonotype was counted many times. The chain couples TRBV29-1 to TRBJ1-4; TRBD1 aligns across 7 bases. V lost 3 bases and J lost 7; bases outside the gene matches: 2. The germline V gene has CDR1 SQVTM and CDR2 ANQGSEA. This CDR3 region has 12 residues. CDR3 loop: CSVDGQAEKLFF. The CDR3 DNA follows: TGCAGCGTTGATGGACAGGCTGAAAAACTGTTTTTT.

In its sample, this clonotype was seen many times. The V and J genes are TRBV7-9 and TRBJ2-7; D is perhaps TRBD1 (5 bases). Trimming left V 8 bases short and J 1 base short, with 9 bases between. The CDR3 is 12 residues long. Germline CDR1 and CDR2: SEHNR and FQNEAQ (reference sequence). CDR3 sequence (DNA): TGTGCCAGCGTAGGGGCGTCCTACGAGCAGTACTTC. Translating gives CASVGASYEQYF.

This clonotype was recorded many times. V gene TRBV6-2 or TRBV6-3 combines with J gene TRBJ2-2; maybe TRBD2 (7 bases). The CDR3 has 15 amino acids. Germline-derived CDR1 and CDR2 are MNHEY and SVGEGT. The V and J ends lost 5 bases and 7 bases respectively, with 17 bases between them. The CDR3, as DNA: TGTGCCAGCAGTACCGCCGGGGGGCCCTACGGGGAGCTGTTTTTT. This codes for CASSTAGGPYGELFF.

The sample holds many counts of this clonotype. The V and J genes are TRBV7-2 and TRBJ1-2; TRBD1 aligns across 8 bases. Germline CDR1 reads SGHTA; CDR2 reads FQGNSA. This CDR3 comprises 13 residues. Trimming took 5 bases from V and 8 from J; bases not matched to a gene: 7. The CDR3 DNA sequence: TGTGCCAGCAGCCAGGACAGGGTCTCCGGCTACACCTTC. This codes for CASSQDRVSGYTF.

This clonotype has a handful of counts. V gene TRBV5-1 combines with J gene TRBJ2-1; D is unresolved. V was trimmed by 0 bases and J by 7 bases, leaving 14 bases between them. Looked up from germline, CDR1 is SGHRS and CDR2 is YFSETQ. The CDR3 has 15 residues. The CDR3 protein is CASSLEGTMGNEQFF. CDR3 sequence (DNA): TGCGCCAGCAGCTTGGAGGGTACGATGGGGAATGAGCAGTTCTTC.